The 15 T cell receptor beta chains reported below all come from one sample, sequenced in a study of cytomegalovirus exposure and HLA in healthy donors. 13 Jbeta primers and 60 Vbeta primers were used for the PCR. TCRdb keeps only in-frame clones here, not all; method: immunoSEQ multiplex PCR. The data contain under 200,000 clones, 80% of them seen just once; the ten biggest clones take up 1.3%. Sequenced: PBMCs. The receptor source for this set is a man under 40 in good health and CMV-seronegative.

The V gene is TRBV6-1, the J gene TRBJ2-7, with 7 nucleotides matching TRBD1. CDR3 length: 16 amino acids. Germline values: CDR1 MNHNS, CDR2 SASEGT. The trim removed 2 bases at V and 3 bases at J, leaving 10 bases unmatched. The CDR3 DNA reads TGTGCCAGCAGTGAAACCGGACAGGTCTTGGGCTACGAGCAGTACTTC. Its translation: CASSETGQVLGYEQYF.

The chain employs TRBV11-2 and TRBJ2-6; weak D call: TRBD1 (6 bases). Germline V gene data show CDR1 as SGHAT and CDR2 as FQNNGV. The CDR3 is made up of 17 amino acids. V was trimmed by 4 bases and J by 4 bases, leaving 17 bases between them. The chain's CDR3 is CASSSLPGVAGANVLTF. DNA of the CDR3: TGTGCCAGCAGCTCGCTTCCAGGGGTCGCCGGGGCCAACGTCCTGACTTTC.

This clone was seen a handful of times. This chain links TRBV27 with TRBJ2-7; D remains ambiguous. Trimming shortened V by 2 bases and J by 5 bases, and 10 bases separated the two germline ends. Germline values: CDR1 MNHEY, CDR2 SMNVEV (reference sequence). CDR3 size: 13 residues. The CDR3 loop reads CASSLRRSHEQYF. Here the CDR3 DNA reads TGTGCCAGCAGTTTAAGAAGGAGCCACGAGCAGTACTTC.

The CDR3 region has the DNA TGCGCCAGCAGCCCGAGCGGGGGTGCGACCCCTGAGCAGTTCTTC. Translating it yields CASSPSGGATPEQFF. This chain uses TRBV5-1 with TRBJ2-1, with TRBD2 identical over 8 bases. Germline V CDR1 and CDR2: SGHRS, YFSETQ. The CDR3 is 15 residues long. V dropped 4 bases and J dropped 9; count of bases not matched to a gene: 12.

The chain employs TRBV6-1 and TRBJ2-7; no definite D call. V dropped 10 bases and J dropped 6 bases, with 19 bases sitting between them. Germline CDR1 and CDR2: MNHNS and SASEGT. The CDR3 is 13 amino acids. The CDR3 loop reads CATSLARISEQYF. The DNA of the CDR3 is TGTGCCACCTCCTTGGCTCGCATCAGCGAGCAGTACTTC.

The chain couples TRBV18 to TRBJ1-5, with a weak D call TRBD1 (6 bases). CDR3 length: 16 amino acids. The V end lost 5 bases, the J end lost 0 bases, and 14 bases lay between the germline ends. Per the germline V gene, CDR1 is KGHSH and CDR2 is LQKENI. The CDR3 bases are TGTGCCAGCTCAAGCGGGACAAGACCTAGCAATCAGCCCCAGCATTTT. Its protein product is CASSSGTRPSNQPQHF.

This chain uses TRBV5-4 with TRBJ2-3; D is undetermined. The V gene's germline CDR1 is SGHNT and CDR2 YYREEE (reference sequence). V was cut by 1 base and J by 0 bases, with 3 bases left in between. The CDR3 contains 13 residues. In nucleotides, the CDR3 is TGTGCCAGCAGCTTGTTAAGCACAGATACGCAGTATTTT. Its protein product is CASSLLSTDTQYF.

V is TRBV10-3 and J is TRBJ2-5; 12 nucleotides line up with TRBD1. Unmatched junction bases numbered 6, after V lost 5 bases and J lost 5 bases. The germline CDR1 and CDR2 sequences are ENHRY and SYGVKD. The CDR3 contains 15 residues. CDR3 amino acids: CAISTGTGGDETQYF. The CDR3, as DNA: TGTGCCATCAGTACCGGGACAGGGGGCGACGAGACCCAGTACTTC.

The CDR3 region has the DNA TGTGCCAGCAGCTTAACGCGGGAGCGGTCCTACAATGAGCAGTTCTTC. Translating it yields CASSLTRERSYNEQFF. The rearrangement links TRBV7-3 to TRBJ2-1, with TRBD2 identical over 7 bases. Germline-derived CDR1 and CDR2 are SGHTA and FQGTGA. The CDR3 spans 16 residues. After removal of 0 bases from V and 1 base from J, the junction contained 3 bases not matched to a gene.

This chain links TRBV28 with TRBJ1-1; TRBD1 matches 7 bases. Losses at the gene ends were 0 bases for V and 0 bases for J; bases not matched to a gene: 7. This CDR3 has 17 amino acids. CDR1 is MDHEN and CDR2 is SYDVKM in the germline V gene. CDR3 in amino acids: CASSLWLTGTVNTEAFF. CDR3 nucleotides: TGTGCCAGCAGTTTATGGCTAACCGGGACAGTGAACACTGAAGCTTTCTTT.

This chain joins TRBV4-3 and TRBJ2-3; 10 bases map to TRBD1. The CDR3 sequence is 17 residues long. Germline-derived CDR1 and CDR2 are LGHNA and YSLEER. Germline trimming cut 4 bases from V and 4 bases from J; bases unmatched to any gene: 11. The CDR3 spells CASSRGGQGVLADTQYF. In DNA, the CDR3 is TGCGCCAGCAGCCGGGGAGGACAGGGGGTTTTAGCAGATACGCAGTATTTT.

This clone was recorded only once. CDR3 sequence reads: CASSQDLGLAGGDTQYF. In DNA, the CDR3 is TGCGCCAGCAGCCAAGACCTGGGACTAGCGGGGGGAGATACGCAGTATTTT. V usage is TRBV4-3 and J usage is TRBJ2-3, with 15 bases matching TRBD2. Germline V gene sequence: CDR1 LGHNA, CDR2 YSLEER. The CDR3 extends over 17 amino acids. The trim removed 0 bases at V and 5 bases at J, leaving 3 bases unmatched.

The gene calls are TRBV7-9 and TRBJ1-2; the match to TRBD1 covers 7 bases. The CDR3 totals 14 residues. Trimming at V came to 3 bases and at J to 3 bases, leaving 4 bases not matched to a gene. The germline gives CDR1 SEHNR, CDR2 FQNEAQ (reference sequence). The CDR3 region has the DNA TGTGCCAGCAGCTTGACAGGGATTCACTATGGCTACACCTTC. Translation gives CASSLTGIHYGYTF.

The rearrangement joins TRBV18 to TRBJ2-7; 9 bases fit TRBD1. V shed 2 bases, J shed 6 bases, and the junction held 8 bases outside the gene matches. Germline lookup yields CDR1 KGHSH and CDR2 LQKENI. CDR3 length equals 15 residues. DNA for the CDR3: TGTGCCAGCTCACCAGCCCGGGGACAGGGAGTCGAGCAGTACTTC. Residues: CASSPARGQGVEQYF.

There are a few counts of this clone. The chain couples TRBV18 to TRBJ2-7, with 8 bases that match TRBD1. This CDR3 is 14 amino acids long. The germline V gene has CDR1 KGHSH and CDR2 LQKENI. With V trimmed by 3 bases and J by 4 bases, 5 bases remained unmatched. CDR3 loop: CASSPPTGGYEQYF. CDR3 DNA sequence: TGTGCCAGCTCACCCCCTACAGGGGGGTACGAGCAGTACTTC.